This T cell receptor (beta chain) came from a study of T cells in Graves' hyperthyroidism and ophthalmopathy. Trimming cost V 10 bases and J 1 base; bases outside gene matches: 14. Germline CDR1 and CDR2: MNHNS and SASEGT. The CDR3 contains 19 residues. Amplification of TCR beta CDR3 regions used RNA as the template. With the HTBI primer set, the TCR CDR3 went through a first round of RT-PCR. TCRdb used MiXCR to reprocess the multiplex PCR reads, holding one entry per CDR3 protein. The sample includes approximately 400,000 distinct CDR3 sequences, under 15% of them seen just once. The receptor was derived from a woman aged 25 to 39 with Graves' hyperthyroidism. What was sequenced was blood. V usage is TRBV6-1 and J usage is TRBJ2-4; 15 nucleotides agree with TRBD2. CDR3 DNA: TGTGCCACCCCCCCGGGACTAGCGGGAGGCCCCGCGGCCAAAAACATTCAGTACTTC. As protein: CATPPGLAGGPAAKNIQYF.